The clone carrying this T cell receptor (beta chain) was found a few times. The antigen is not known. The data stem from a study of PD-1 blockade in classical Hodgkin lymphoma. Every single patient, without exception, relapsed after autologous stem cell transplantation, and brentuximab vedotin exposure varied. Complete response, partial response or progressive disease made up the best responses. V was clipped by 4 bases and J by 7 bases; unmatched bases: 12. The germline V gene encodes CDR1 LNHNV and CDR2 YYDKDF (reference sequence). This CDR3 is 16 amino acids long. General study points: Those starting nivolumab under 1 year post-ASCT were excluded. Compared with baseline, CD4+ but not CD8+ TCR diversity had risen significantly by C4D1. What caused the repertoire differences, perhaps disease activity or prior therapy, remains undefined.

This table comes from immunoSEQ multiplex PCR, and its TCRdb copy is limited to in-frame clones, with some not included. The sample shows around 45,000 clones, around 72% of them seen only once. J is TRBJ2-2 and V is TRBV15, with 7 bases aligning to TRBD1. The material sequenced was peripheral blood mononuclear cells (PBMCs), taken before the second cycle of nivolumab. This clonotype originated in a human donor with classical Hodgkin lymphoma. The CDR3 sequence is CATSNAPQGVGGELFF. CDR3 sequence (DNA): TGTGCCACCAGCAACGCCCCGCAGGGGGTTGGCGGGGAGCTGTTTTTT.